A selection of T cell receptor beta chains follows, all from one sample in a study of preoperative IRX-2 immunotherapy in early breast cancer. Sequencing was performed with immunoSEQ multiplex PCR; in TCRdb, only in-frame clones are kept and a portion is missing. Among 2,000 to 2,500 clones listed, 67% were seen once. Sequences were derived from tumor tissue, sampled before IRX-2 immunotherapy. The receptor set was obtained from a human donor with breast cancer. Each CDR3 is given with its conserved first and last residue. Fields, in order: D gene, J gene, clone size, V gene, CDR3 DNA, CDR3 protein. The D gene is left open where the match is weak. Clone size appears in some rows only: once, few, many, or a class for an expanded clone.

TRBD1 TRBJ1-4 . TRBV11-1 TGTGCCAGCAGCTCGGGGACAGGGGAGGACGAAAAACTGTTTTTT CASSSGTGEDEKLFF
. TRBJ1-4 . TRBV11-3 TGTGCCAGCAGCCCCGGTCGGGCAACTAATGAAAAACTGTTTTTT CASSPGRATNEKLFF
. TRBJ2-7 . TRBV7-5 TGTGCCAGCAGCTTGGCTGGGACAGGGTCCTACGAGCAGTACTTC CASSLAGTGSYEQYF
TRBD1 TRBJ1-1 . TRBV12-5 TGTGCCAGTCGACAGGGGAGATCGAACACTGAAGCTTTCTTT CASRQGRSNTEAFF
. TRBJ1-4 . TRBV19 TGTGCCAGTACTACCCCTGCAACTAATGAAAAACTGTTTTTT CASTTPATNEKLFF
TRBD1 TRBJ1-2 . TRBV11-3 TGTGCCAGCAGCTTAAATTTTGGACAGGGCTATGGCTACACCTTC CASSLNFGQGYGYTF
TRBD1 TRBJ1-1 . TRBV6-8 TGTGCCAGCAGCCGACTCGGGACAGGGGGTCAGAGCACTGAAGCTTTCTTT CASSRLGTGGQSTEAFF
TRBD1 TRBJ2-3 . TRBV11-3 TGTGCCAGCAGCTTCAGGCAAACAGGGGAATCACAGAGAACGCAGTATTTT CASSFRQTGESQRTQYF
. TRBJ1-1 . TRBV7-1 TGTGCCAGCAGCTTCGGGGCGGCCACTGAAGCTTTCTTT CASSFGAATEAFF
. TRBJ1-1 . TRBV12-5 TGTGCTAGTGGTTTGCTTGGGGGGAACACTGAAGCTTTCTTT CASGLLGGNTEAFF
. TRBJ2-1 . TRBV23-1 TGCGCCAGCAGCTTAACCCCACCGAGGGGTGAGCAGTTCTTC CASSLTPPRGEQFF
. TRBJ1-1 . TRBV6-8 TGTGCCACTAGTCCGGGATTCACTGAAGCTTTCTTT CATSPGFTEAFF
. TRBJ1-1 . TRBV19 TGTGCCAGTATTTGGGGTGACACTGAAGCTTTCTTT CASIWGDTEAFF
. TRBJ2-5 . TRBV11-3 TGTGCCAGCAGCTTAGTTAAAGGGCAGGATGGAGAGACCCAGTACTTC CASSLVKGQDGETQYF
. TRBJ2-2 . TRBV6-8 TGTGCCATCCAGGGGACGGGGCGGACCGGGGAGCTGTTTTTT CAIQGTGRTGELFF
TRBD1 TRBJ2-5 . TRBV6-8 TGTGCCAGCAGTTACGCAGGGGGCTTAGGGGGTTCGGAGACCCAGTACTTC CASSYAGGLGGSETQYF
TRBD1 TRBJ1-2 few TRBV11-3 TGTGCCAGCACCCCTGCAGGGGGGCGCGATGGCTACACCTTC CASTPAGGRDGYTF
TRBD2 TRBJ2-4 . TRBV19 TGTGCCAGTAGTTCGACTAGCGGGGGATTAATTCAGTACTTC CASSSTSGGLIQYF
. TRBJ1-4 . TRBV18 TGTGCCAGCTCACCGATTCCAGGGTACCCTAATGAAAAACTGTTTTTT CASSPIPGYPNEKLFF
. TRBJ1-1 . TRBV25-1 TGTGCCAGCAGCACCTGGACTGCCGCTGAAGCTTTCTTT CASSTWTAAEAFF
. TRBJ1-1 . TRBV11-3 TGTGCCAGCAGCTACAGTGGGGGGCTAACTGAAGCTTTCTTT CASSYSGGLTEAFF
. TRBJ1-6 . TRBV5-1 TGCGCCAGCAGCTTGGCAGGTGGCAGGAATTCACCCCTCCACTTT CASSLAGGRNSPLHF
. TRBJ1-5 . TRBV19 TGTGCCAGTAGTATTGGGTTGGGCGGCAATCAGCCCCAGCATTTT CASSIGLGGNQPQHF
. TRBJ1-2 . TRBV11-3 TGTGCCAGCAGCTTGAGCCTTCACAGGGATAACTATGGCTACACCTTC CASSLSLHRDNYGYTF